This T cell receptor beta chain was recorded in a study of identical twins. With regard to this clonotype: What it binds is not known.

This CDR3 has 15 amino acids. J gave up 2 bases and V 3 bases, and 6 bases lay outside the gene matches. The germline gives CDR1 SGHNT, CDR2 YENEEA. The study's findings and limits: Invariant cells of the MAIT and iNKT types might have partly distorted the zero-insertion analyses. Within cord blood, abundant beta clonotypes carried fewer insertions, but memory repertoires showed no such trend. Twin-shared out-of-frame alpha sequences were enriched for low generation probability.

TCRdb used MiXCR to reprocess the 5' RACE reads, holding one entry per CDR3 protein. Of 200,000 to 250,000 distinct CDR3 sequences listed, 9.5% to 15% are singletons. This sample also belongs to another study, concerning yellow fever vaccine responses in identical twins. Per that paper: Twins reportedly mounted vaccine T cell responses that seemed partly convergent, partly personalized.

This TCR was recovered from a woman younger than 35 in good health. The chain recombines TRBV11-3 with TRBJ2-7, with 8 bases matching TRBD1. The sequenced sample consisted of memory (CD45RO+) T cells sorted from blood. In DNA, the CDR3 is TGTGCCAGCAGCTTGAGGACAGGGCCCCCCTACGAGCAGTACTTC. Its translation: CASSLRTGPPYEQYF.